This is a list of T cell receptor beta chains from one sample in a study of blood T cell repertoires in COVID-19. TCRdb's table, derived via immunoSEQ multiplex PCR, lists solely in-frame clones and lacks some. The sample records tens of thousands of clones, 75% to 85% being singletons. Sequenced material: peripheral blood. The receptors originated from a human donor with acute or convalescent COVID-19. The donor label of this sample is uncertain. CDR3s include the opening cysteine and the closing phenylalanine or tryptophan. The D gene is left open where the match is weak. Clone size is shown for a subset of rows, as once, few, many or a class of expanded clone.

v_gene	d_gene	len	j_gene	abundance	CDR3aa	CDR3nt
TRBV6-2/TRBV6-3	.	12	TRBJ2-1	.	CASSYRGNEQFF	TGTGCCAGCAGTTACCGAGGGAATGAGCAGTTCTTC
TRBV11-3	.	17	TRBJ2-1	.	CASSLGSGSHTYNEQFF	TGTGCCAGCAGCTTAGGATCCGGGTCACATACATACAATGAGCAGTTCTTC
TRBV29-1	.	14	TRBJ1-2	.	CSVEDWGTNYGYTF	TGCAGCGTTGAAGATTGGGGCACCAACTATGGCTACACCTTC
TRBV6-5	TRBD1	14	TRBJ1-2	.	CASSYGDRASGYTF	TGTGCCAGCAGTTACGGGGACAGGGCCAGCGGCTACACCTTC
TRBV18	.	15	TRBJ1-2	.	CASSPRGGEDYGYTF	TGTGCCAGCTCACCACGAGGGGGGGAGGACTATGGCTACACCTTC
TRBV25-1	.	12	TRBJ2-7	.	CASSENSYEQYF	TGTGCCAGCAGTGAGAACAGCTACGAGCAGTACTTC
TRBV7-6	TRBD1	16	TRBJ1-3	.	CASSLAGQPAGNTIYF	TGTGCCAGCAGCTTGGCGGGACAGCCGGCTGGAAACACCATATATTTT
TRBV28	TRBD2	16	TRBJ2-7	.	CASSSIAGGILYEQYF	TGTGCCAGCAGTTCGATAGCGGGGGGGATCCTCTACGAGCAGTACTTC
TRBV7-2	TRBD2	15	TRBJ2-7	.	CASSLDGGGAWEQYF	TGTGCCAGCAGCTTAGATGGCGGGGGGGCGTGGGAGCAGTACTTC
TRBV28	.	14	TRBJ1-1	.	CASTKGQQNTEAFF	TGTGCCAGCACCAAGGGGCAGCAGAACACTGAAGCTTTCTTT
TRBV29-1	.	13	TRBJ2-3	.	CSVRYGGTDTQYF	TGCAGCGTTCGGTACGGGGGCACAGATACGCAGTATTTT
TRBV27	.	14	TRBJ2-1	once	CASSPSATYNEQFF	TGTGCCAGCAGCCCCTCCGCGACTTACAATGAGCAGTTCTTC
TRBV25-1	.	13	TRBJ1-6	.	CASSELGGSPLHF	TGTGCCAGCAGTGAATTAGGAGGGTCACCCCTCCACTTT
TRBV10-3	.	13	TRBJ2-3	.	CAISGQTPDTQYF	TGTGCCATCAGTGGACAGACGCCGGATACGCAGTATTTT
TRBV27	.	13	TRBJ1-5	.	CASSFHSNQPQHF	TGTGCCAGCAGTTTCCATAGCAATCAGCCCCAGCATTTT
TRBV6-6	TRBD1	15	TRBJ1-2	few	CASSSYGQGGYGYTF	TGTGCCAGCAGTTCATACGGACAGGGCGGCTATGGCTACACCTTC
TRBV6-5	.	15	TRBJ1-2	.	CASSPTEGVYYGYTF	TGTGCCAGCAGTCCGACTGAGGGGGTCTACTATGGCTACACCTTC
TRBV30	.	13	TRBJ1-6	.	CAWSVRRELPLHF	TGTGCCTGGAGTGTAAGGAGGGAGCTCCCCCTCCACTTT
TRBV11-3	TRBD1	16	TRBJ1-1	.	CASSLGTGVMNTEAFF	TGTGCCAGCAGCTTGGGGACAGGGGTCATGAACACTGAAGCTTTCTTT
TRBV1	.	15	TRBJ2-3	.	CTSSQAGGRRDTQYF	TGCACCAGCAGCCAAGCGGGAGGGCGAAGGGATACGCAGTATTTT
TRBV6-2/TRBV6-3	.	14	TRBJ1-5	.	CASSSTGGNQPQHF	TGTGCCAGCAGTTCGACGGGGGGCAATCAGCCCCAGCATTTT
TRBV18	TRBD1	14	TRBJ1-1	.	CASSRQDRGEEAFF	TGTGCCAGCTCACGTCAGGACAGGGGGGAGGAAGCTTTCTTT
TRBV28	.	14	TRBJ1-2	.	CASSSGGGGYGYTF	TGTGCCAGCAGTTCCGGGGGCGGGGGCTATGGCTACACCTTC
TRBV5-4	TRBD1	14	TRBJ2-2	.	CASSLTGGTGELFF	TGTGCCAGCAGCTTGACAGGGGGCACCGGGGAGCTGTTTTTT
TRBV7-3	TRBD1	13	TRBJ1-1	.	CASSLDRETEAFF	TGTGCCAGCAGTCTGGACAGGGAAACTGAAGCTTTCTTT
TRBV29-1	TRBD1	12	TRBJ1-4	.	CSGRTGAGELFF	TGCAGCGGCAGGACAGGGGCCGGAGAACTGTTTTTT
TRBV6-5	.	13	TRBJ2-1	.	CATLTWTDNEQFF	TGTGCCACCCTGACCTGGACAGACAATGAGCAGTTCTTC
TRBV5-1	TRBD1	16	TRBJ2-2	.	CASSFGQGANTGELFF	TGCGCCAGCAGCTTCGGGCAGGGGGCGAACACCGGGGAGCTGTTTTTT
TRBV12-3/TRBV12-4	TRBD1	13	TRBJ1-5	once	CASGQGTGQPQHF	TGTGCCAGCGGACAGGGAACCGGTCAGCCCCAGCATTTT
TRBV6-1	TRBD1	16	TRBJ2-5	once	CASSDWDRLYQETQYF	TGTGCCAGCAGTGATTGGGACAGACTGTACCAAGAGACCCAGTACTTC
TRBV27	.	13	TRBJ1-5	once	CASSPYSNQPQHF	TGTGCCAGCAGTCCTTATAGCAATCAGCCCCAGCATTTT
TRBV7-8	TRBD1	15	TRBJ2-7	.	CASRSSGTGVHEQYF	TGTGCCAGCAGATCCTCAGGGACAGGGGTCCACGAGCAGTACTTC
TRBV5-6	.	13	TRBJ2-3	.	CASSGGPTDTQYF	TGTGCCAGCAGCGGGGGCCCCACAGATACGCAGTATTTT
TRBV3-1/TRBV3-2	TRBD2	18	TRBJ2-5	.	CASSQGVGLAGDQETQYF	TGTGCCAGCAGCCAAGGGGTCGGGCTAGCGGGGGACCAAGAGACCCAGTACTTC
TRBV3-1/TRBV3-2	TRBD2	14	TRBJ2-4	few	CASSFYGTNNIQYF	TGTGCCAGCAGCTTTTATGGGACTAATAACATTCAGTACTTC
TRBV30	.	15	TRBJ2-4	.	CAWSDPGWDKNIQYF	TGTGCCTGGAGTGACCCAGGGTGGGACAAAAACATTCAGTACTTC
TRBV9	.	15	TRBJ2-7	.	CASSIPLAWPYEQYF	TGTGCCAGCAGCATCCCGCTAGCGTGGCCCTACGAGCAGTACTTC
TRBV21-1	.	22	TRBJ1-5	few	CASSTPTIPGQAPTGHNQPQHF	TGTGCCAGCAGCACCCCTACAATACCGGGACAGGCCCCGACGGGCCACAATCAGCCCCAGCATTTT
TRBV3-1/TRBV3-2	.	16	TRBJ1-3	once	CASSQGHVAGGNTIYF	TGTGCCAGCAGCCAAGGCCATGTAGCGGGTGGAAACACCATATATTTT
TRBV27	.	13	TRBJ1-4	once	CASSSVRGEKLFF	TGTGCCAGCAGTTCAGTCCGGGGTGAAAAACTGTTTTTT
TRBV14	TRBD2	15	TRBJ2-1	.	CASSQVIGTTREQFF	TGTGCCAGCAGCCAAGTCATAGGGACTACCAGGGAGCAGTTCTTC
TRBV7-2	.	15	TRBJ1-3	.	CASSLGDISGNTIYF	TGTGCCAGCAGCTTAGGCGATATCTCTGGAAACACCATATATTTT
TRBV3-1/TRBV3-2	TRBD1	15	TRBJ1-2	.	CASSQVAGGSYGYTF	TGTGCCAGCAGCCAAGTGGCAGGGGGGAGCTATGGCTACACCTTC
TRBV7-2	.	14	TRBJ2-5	.	CASSARQSQETQYF	TGTGCCAGCAGCGCCCGACAGAGTCAAGAGACCCAGTACTTC
TRBV5-1	.	17	TRBJ1-1	.	CASSLPRAGAQGTEAFF	TGCGCCAGCAGCTTGCCAAGGGCCGGGGCACAGGGCACTGAAGCTTTCTTT
TRBV14	.	12	TRBJ2-1	few	CASSQSRGEQFF	TGTGCCAGCAGCCAATCCAGGGGAGAGCAGTTCTTC
TRBV19	.	14	TRBJ2-1	.	CASSIVGGVNEQFF	TGTGCCAGTAGTATAGTAGGAGGGGTCAATGAGCAGTTCTTC
TRBV18	.	14	TRBJ1-3	once	CAGRGSGRGNTIYF	TGTGCCGGAAGAGGATCAGGGAGGGGAAACACCATATATTTT
TRBV6-6	.	14	TRBJ1-5	.	CASSYSEDNQPQHF	TGTGCCAGCAGTTACTCGGAGGACAATCAGCCCCAGCATTTT
TRBV9	.	14	TRBJ1-2	.	CASSPEQGRRGYTF	TGTGCCAGCAGCCCCGAACAGGGAAGGAGAGGCTACACCTTC
TRBV28	TRBD1	14	TRBJ1-2	.	CASSLDRGVYGYTF	TGTGCCAGCAGTTTAGACAGGGGAGTATATGGCTACACCTTC
TRBV29-1	.	13	TRBJ2-7	.	CSVTQGPSGEQYF	TGCAGCGTAACCCAGGGGCCCTCTGGGGAGCAGTACTTC
TRBV5-1	TRBD1	14	TRBJ2-7	.	CASSLLGTGGEQYF	TGCGCCAGCAGCTTGTTAGGGACAGGGGGCGAGCAGTACTTC
TRBV2	.	15	TRBJ2-2	.	CASSEGLAGTGELFF	TGTGCCAGCAGTGAAGGCCTAGCCGGGACCGGGGAGCTGTTTTTT